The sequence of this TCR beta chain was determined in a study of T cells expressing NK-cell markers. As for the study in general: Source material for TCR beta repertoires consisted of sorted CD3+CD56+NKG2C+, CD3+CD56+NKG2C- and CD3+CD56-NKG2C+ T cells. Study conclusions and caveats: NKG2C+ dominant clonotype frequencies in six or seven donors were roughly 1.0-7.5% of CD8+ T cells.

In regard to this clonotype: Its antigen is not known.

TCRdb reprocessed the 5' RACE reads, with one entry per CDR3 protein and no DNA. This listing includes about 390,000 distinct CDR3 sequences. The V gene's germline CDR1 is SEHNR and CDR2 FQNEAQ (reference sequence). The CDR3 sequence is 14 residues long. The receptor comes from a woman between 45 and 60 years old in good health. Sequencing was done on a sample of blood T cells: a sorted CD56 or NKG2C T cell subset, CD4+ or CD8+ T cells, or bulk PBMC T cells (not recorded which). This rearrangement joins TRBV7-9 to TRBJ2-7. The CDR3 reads CASSSTESSYEQYF.